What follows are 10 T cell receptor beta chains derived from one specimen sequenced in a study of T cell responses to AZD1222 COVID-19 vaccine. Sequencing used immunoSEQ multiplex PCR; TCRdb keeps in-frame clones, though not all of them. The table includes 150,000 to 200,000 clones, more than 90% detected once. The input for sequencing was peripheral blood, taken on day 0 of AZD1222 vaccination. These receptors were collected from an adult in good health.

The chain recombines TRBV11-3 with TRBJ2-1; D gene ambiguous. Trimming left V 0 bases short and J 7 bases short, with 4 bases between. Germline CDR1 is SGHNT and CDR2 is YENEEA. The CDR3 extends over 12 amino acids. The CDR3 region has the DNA TGTGCCAGCAGCTTAGATGGGAATGAGCAGTTCTTC. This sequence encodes CASSLDGNEQFF.

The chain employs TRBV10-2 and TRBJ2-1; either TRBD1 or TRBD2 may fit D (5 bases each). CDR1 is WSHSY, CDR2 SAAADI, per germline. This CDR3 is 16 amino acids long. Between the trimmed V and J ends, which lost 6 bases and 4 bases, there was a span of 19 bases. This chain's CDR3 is CASSPERDPIYNEQFF. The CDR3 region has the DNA TGCGCCAGCAGCCCTGAGAGGGACCCAATTTACAATGAGCAGTTCTTC.

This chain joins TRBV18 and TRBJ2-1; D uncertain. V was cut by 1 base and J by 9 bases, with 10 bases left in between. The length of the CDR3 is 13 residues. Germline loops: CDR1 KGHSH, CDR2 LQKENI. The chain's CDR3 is CASSPLSAGEQFF. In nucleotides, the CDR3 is TGTGCCAGCTCACCACTTTCAGCAGGTGAGCAGTTCTTC.

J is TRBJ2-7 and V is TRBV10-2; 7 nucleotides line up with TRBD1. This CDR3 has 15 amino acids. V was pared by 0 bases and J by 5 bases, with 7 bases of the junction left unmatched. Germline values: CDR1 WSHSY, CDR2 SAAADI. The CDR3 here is CASSESAGGSHEQYF. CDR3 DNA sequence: TGCGCCAGCAGTGAGTCGGCAGGGGGTTCTCACGAGCAGTACTTC.

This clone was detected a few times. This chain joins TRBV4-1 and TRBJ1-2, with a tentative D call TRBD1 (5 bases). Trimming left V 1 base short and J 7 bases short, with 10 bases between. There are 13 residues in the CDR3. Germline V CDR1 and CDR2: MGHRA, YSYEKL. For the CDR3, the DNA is TGCGCCAGCAGCCAAGGACAGTCTTTTGGCTACACCTTC. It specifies CASSQGQSFGYTF.

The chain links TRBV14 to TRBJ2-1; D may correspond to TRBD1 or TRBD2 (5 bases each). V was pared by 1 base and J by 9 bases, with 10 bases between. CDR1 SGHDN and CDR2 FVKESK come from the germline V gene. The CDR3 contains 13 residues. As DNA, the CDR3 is TGTGCCAGCAGCCAAGGGGGGACGGCTGAGCAGTTCTTC. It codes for CASSQGGTAEQFF.

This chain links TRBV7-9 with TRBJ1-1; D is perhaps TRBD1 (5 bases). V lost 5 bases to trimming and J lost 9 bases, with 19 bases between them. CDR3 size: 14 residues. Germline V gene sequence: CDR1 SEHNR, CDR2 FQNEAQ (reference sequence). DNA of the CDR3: TGTGCCAGCAGCCCTCCCGGGGAGGCAGGGAAAGCTTTCTTT. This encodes CASSPPGEAGKAFF. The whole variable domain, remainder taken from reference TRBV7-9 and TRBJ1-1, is DTGVSQNPRHKITKRGQNVTFRCDPISEHNRLYWYRQTLGQGPEFLTYFQNEAQLEKSRLLSDRFSAERPKGSFSTLEIQRTEQGDSAMYLCASSPPGEAGKAFFGQGTRLTVV.

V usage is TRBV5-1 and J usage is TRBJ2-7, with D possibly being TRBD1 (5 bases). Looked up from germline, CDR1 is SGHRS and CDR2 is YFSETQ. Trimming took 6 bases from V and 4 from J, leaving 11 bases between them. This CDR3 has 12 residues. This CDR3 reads CASTSQGYEQYF. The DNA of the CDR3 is TGCGCCAGCACTTCCCAGGGTTACGAGCAGTACTTC.

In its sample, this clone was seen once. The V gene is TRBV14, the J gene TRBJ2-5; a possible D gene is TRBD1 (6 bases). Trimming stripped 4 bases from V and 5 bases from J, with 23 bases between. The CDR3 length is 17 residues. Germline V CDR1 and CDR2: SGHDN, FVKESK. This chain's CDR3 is CASSRGPLGTRWETQYF. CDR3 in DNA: TGTGCCAGCAGCCGGGGTCCACTCGGGACAAGGTGGGAGACCCAGTACTTC.

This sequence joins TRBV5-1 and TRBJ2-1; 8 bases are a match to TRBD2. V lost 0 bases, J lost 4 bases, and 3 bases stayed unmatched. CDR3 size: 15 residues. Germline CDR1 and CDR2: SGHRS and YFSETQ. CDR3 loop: CASSLVSGIYNEQFF. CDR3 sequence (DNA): TGCGCCAGCAGCTTGGTTAGCGGGATTTACAATGAGCAGTTCTTC. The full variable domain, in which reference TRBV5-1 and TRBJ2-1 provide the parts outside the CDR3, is KAGVTQTPRYLIKTRGQQVTLSCSPISGHRSVSWYQQTPGQGLQFLFEYFSETQRNKGNFPGRFSGRQFSNSRSEMNVSTLELGDSALYLCASSLVSGIYNEQFFGPGTRLTVL.